The 21 T cell receptor beta chains below were found in one sample sequenced in a study of blood T cell repertoires in COVID-19. Clones were read by immunoSEQ multiplex PCR, and TCRdb kept only the in-frame ones, dropping some. The table has roughly 250,000 clones, approximately 88% seen once. Sequencing used PBMCs or T cells enriched from blood (not recorded which). These TCRs come from a woman in her thirties or forties with acute COVID-19.

This chain joins TRBV7-9 and TRBJ2-3, with TRBD2 matching over 7 bases. CDR1 and CDR2 (germline): SEHNR, FQNEAQ (reference sequence). The CDR3 has 16 amino acids. The trim removed 5 bases at V and 5 bases at J, leaving 13 bases unmatched. CDR3 residues: CASSPHDGAGLDTQYF. The CDR3 nucleotides are TGTGCCAGCAGCCCCCATGATGGAGCGGGGCTAGATACGCAGTATTTT. Combining the CDR3 with reference TRBV7-9 and TRBJ2-3 gives the whole variable domain DTGVSQNPRHKITKRGQNVTFRCDPISEHNRLYWYRQTLGQGPEFLTYFQNEAQLEKSRLLSDRFSAERPKGSFSTLEIQRTEQGDSAMYLCASSPHDGAGLDTQYFGPGTRLTVL.

This clone was seen a few times. The rearrangement uses TRBV9 and TRBJ1-1; TRBD1 matches 10 bases. With 3 bases clipped from V and 4 bases from J, the junction kept 9 bases outside the gene matches. The germline V gene has CDR1 SGDLS and CDR2 YYNGEE. The CDR3 is 16 residues long. CDR3 DNA sequence: TGTGCCAGCAGCGCAAACCCCGGGACAGGGGCCACTGAAGCTTTCTTT. The encoded protein is CASSANPGTGATEAFF.

V gene TRBV7-9 combines with J gene TRBJ1-3; D perhaps matches TRBD1 (6 bases). V gave up 2 bases and J gave up 3 bases, with 11 bases separating them. Per the germline V gene, CDR1 is SEHNR and CDR2 is FQNEAQ (reference sequence). The CDR3 covers 15 residues. This CDR3 reads CASSLLGALGNTIYF. CDR3 DNA: TGTGCCAGCAGCTTACTGGGGGCGCTTGGAAACACCATATATTTT.

The chain employs TRBV5-1 and TRBJ2-1; 7 positions match TRBD2. With 2 bases clipped from V and 5 bases from J, the junction kept 7 bases outside the gene matches. Germline CDR1 SGHRS, CDR2 YFSETQ. The CDR3 totals 15 residues. CDR3 sequence (DNA): TGCGCCAGCAGCTTTACCCCTAGCGGACACAATGAGCAGTTCTTC. As protein: CASSFTPSGHNEQFF.

This chain connects TRBV5-6 to TRBJ1-4; tentative D call: TRBD1 (5 bases). V was cut by 5 bases and J by 7 bases, with 12 bases left in between. Germline CDR1 and CDR2: SGHDT and YYEEEE. The CDR3 spans 13 residues. The DNA of the CDR3 is TGTGCCAGCAGACGGGAGCAGGGTGAAAAACTGTTTTTT. Residues: CASRREQGEKLFF.

The chain has TRBV4-1 and TRBJ2-2, with TRBD2 identical over 14 bases. Germline lookup yields CDR1 MGHRA and CDR2 YSYEKL. The CDR3 covers 22 residues. J gave up 2 bases and V 6 bases, and 20 bases lay outside the gene matches. CDR3 nucleotide sequence: TGCGCCAGCAGTCTCCCCCCGGACGGACTAGCGGGAGGCCCAGGAAACACCGGGGAGCTGTTTTTT. Protein sequence: CASSLPPDGLAGGPGNTGELFF.

CDR3 sequence (DNA): TGTGCCTGGATCCCCGGGACAGGGGGCGAAATAGGCTATGGCTACACCTTC. Translation gives CAWIPGTGGEIGYGYTF. The chain is built from TRBV30 and TRBJ1-2, with TRBD1 matching over 12 bases. This CDR3 spans 17 amino acids. Losses at the gene ends were 4 bases for V and 4 bases for J; bases not matched to a gene: 13. Germline V gene sequence: CDR1 GTSNPN, CDR2 SVGIG (reference sequence).

V usage is TRBV28 and J usage is TRBJ1-5; D gene unclear. The CDR3 consists of 15 residues. The V gene lost 7 bases and the J gene lost 6 bases, with 19 bases spanning the gap. CDR1 and CDR2 from the germline V gene are MDHEN and SYDVKM. CDR3 sequence (DNA): TGTGCCAGCACCAGTTCCCGTCGCGGAACTCAGCCCCAGCATTTT. The encoded protein is CASTSSRRGTQPQHF. The whole variable domain, remainder taken from reference TRBV28 and TRBJ1-5, is DVKVTQSSRYLVKRTGEKVFLECVQDMDHENMFWYRQDPGLGLRLIYFSYDVKMKEKGDIPEGYSVSREKKERFSLILESASTNQTSMYLCASTSSRRGTQPQHFGDGTRLSIL.

As concerns this clone: One end of the junction is discordant with germline, which a read error may explain. The chain links TRBV11-3 to TRBJ1-1; possible D gene TRBD1, 5 bases. CDR3 length: 13 amino acids. Germline values: CDR1 SGHNT, CDR2 YENEEA. In nucleotides, the CDR3 is TGTGCCAGCACCTTACAGGAGAACACTGAAGCTTTCTTT. This codes for CASTLQENTEAFF.

This sequence joins TRBV7-8 and TRBJ1-2, with 7 bases identical to TRBD1. The CDR3 contains 14 residues. J was trimmed by 3 bases and V by 5 bases; bases with no gene match: 6. CDR1 and CDR2 from the germline V gene are SGHVS and FQNEAQ. For the CDR3, the DNA is TGTGCCAGCAGCCCACAAACAGGGGACTATGGCTACACCTTC. It translates to CASSPQTGDYGYTF.

This rearrangement joins TRBV5-1 to TRBJ1-3; 7 nucleotides agree with TRBD1. V was pared by 0 bases and J by 0 bases, with 6 bases of the junction left unmatched. Germline lookup yields CDR1 SGHRS and CDR2 YFSETQ. The CDR3 loop spans 17 amino acids. The DNA for the CDR3 is TGCGCCAGCAGCTTGGGGGACAGCTGGATCTCTGGAAACACCATATATTTT. This encodes CASSLGDSWISGNTIYF.

This clone occurred a few times. V gene TRBV24-1 combines with J gene TRBJ2-3; 9 positions agree with TRBD2. CDR3 length: 16 residues. The V gene end was trimmed by 4 bases and the J gene end by 2 bases; junction bases not matched to a gene: 6. From germline, CDR1 is KGHDR and CDR2 SFDVKD. CDR3 coding DNA: TGTGCCACCAGTGAACCTAGCGGGAACCACACAGATACGCAGTATTTT. This translates into CATSEPSGNHTDTQYF.

There are a few counts of this clone. The chain carries TRBV4-2 and TRBJ1-4; unclear D gene. Looked up from germline, CDR1 is LGHNA and CDR2 is YNFKEQ. The CDR3 runs to 15 residues. V lost 4 bases to trimming and J lost 8 bases, with 17 bases between them. The CDR3 region has the DNA TGTGCCAGCAGCCCCCGAGGGAGGGTCGACGAAAAACTGTTTTTT. This gives the protein CASSPRGRVDEKLFF.

This clone is a singleton in its sample. V and J are TRBV5-6 and TRBJ2-1; TRBD1 matches 7 bases. This CDR3 spans 17 amino acids. Looked up from germline, CDR1 is SGHDT and CDR2 is YYEEEE. J gave up 4 bases and V 0 bases, and 10 bases lay outside the gene matches. CDR3 in amino acids: CASSLVHRQGVYNEQFF. The CDR3 coding sequence is TGTGCCAGCAGCTTGGTGCATCGGCAGGGGGTATACAATGAGCAGTTCTTC.

In its sample, this clone was seen once. The rearrangement uses TRBV11-2 and TRBJ1-2; no firm D call. The V gene's germline CDR1 is SGHAT and CDR2 FQNNGV. Between the trimmed V and J ends, which lost 8 bases and 1 base, there was a span of 8 bases. The CDR3 sequence is 12 residues long. CDR3 nucleotides: TGTGCCAGCTTTTCGTTTAACTATGGCTACACCTTC. Amino acid sequence: CASFSFNYGYTF.

The V gene is TRBV9, the J gene TRBJ1-3, with D unclear. V was trimmed by 2 bases and J by 1 base, leaving 10 bases between them. The CDR3 is made up of 15 amino acids. The germline CDR1 and CDR2 sequences are SGDLS and YYNGEE. CDR3 protein: CASSVYQDSGNTIYF. The CDR3 nucleotides are TGTGCCAGCAGCGTTTATCAGGATTCTGGAAACACCATATATTTT.

The chain couples TRBV28 to TRBJ1-1; 9 nucleotides agree with TRBD1. The CDR3 totals 12 residues. Germline lookup yields CDR1 MDHEN and CDR2 SYDVKM. Trimming took 7 bases from V and 5 from J; bases not matched to a gene: 2. CDR3 sequence reads: CASTTGGTEAFF. In nucleotides, the CDR3 is TGTGCCAGCACGACAGGGGGAACTGAAGCTTTCTTT.

This sequence joins TRBV12-3 or TRBV12-4 and TRBJ2-5; possible D gene TRBD1, 5 bases. The CDR3 is made up of 12 amino acids. The V end was cut by 5 bases, the J end by 5 bases, with 9 bases between. CDR3: CASSRAGETQYF. The CDR3 DNA sequence: TGTGCCAGCAGTCGGGCAGGGGAGACCCAGTACTTC.

There are a few counts of this clone. V and J are TRBV7-2 and TRBJ2-7, with TRBD2 matching over 10 bases. CDR3 length: 14 amino acids. Germline CDR1 is SGHTA and CDR2 is FQGNSA. V lost 5 bases to trimming and J lost 3 bases; unmatched junction nucleotides: 4. The CDR3 reads CASSQAGGSYEQYF. The CDR3 DNA follows: TGTGCCAGCAGCCAAGCGGGAGGGAGCTACGAGCAGTACTTC.

This clone was counted between two and nine times. The rearrangement links TRBV5-6 to TRBJ2-7; D is possibly TRBD2 (6 bases). The CDR3 length is 16 residues. Per the germline V gene, CDR1 is SGHDT and CDR2 is YYEEEE. Trimming removed 2 bases from V and 9 bases from J, with 24 bases in between. The chain's CDR3 is CASSFLGGTRSRGQYF. Written as DNA, the CDR3 is TGTGCCAGCAGCTTCTTGGGCGGGACCAGGTCACGAGGGCAGTACTTC.

The CDR3: CATSVDRGPYGYTF. CDR3 in DNA: TGTGCCACCAGCGTTGACAGGGGACCCTATGGCTACACCTTC. The chain employs TRBV15 and TRBJ1-2, with 8 bases that match TRBD1. Germline V lookup: CDR1 LNHNV, CDR2 YYDKDF (reference sequence). V lost 5 bases, J lost 4 bases, and 6 bases stayed unmatched. The CDR3 is 14 residues long.